This entry is about one T cell receptor beta chain. Its target is unknown. This entry comes from a study of identical twins. The germline V gene has CDR1 DFQATT and CDR2 SNEGSKA (reference sequence). The CDR3 consists of 14 residues. The J segment lost 5 bases and the V segment lost 4 bases, leaving 5 bases of the junction unmatched. TCRdb reprocessed the 5' RACE reads via MiXCR and lists one record per CDR3 protein. Here the sample spans roughly 750,000 distinct CDR3 sequences, about 20% being singletons. Study-level results: Interpretation of the results relied on cross-sectional statistical analysis and not on following the same donors. Insertions were reduced in abundant cord blood beta clonotypes but not in memory repertoires.

This same sample was also taken into another study, of T cells expressing NK-cell markers. That paper notes: Seven HCMV-seropositive donors and one seronegative donor made up the eight sequenced donors. Sorting was limited to alpha-beta TCR-expressing T cells with an anti-gamma-delta TCR antibody in several experiments.

V and J are TRBV20-1 and TRBJ1-4; 9 bases match TRBD1. This receptor was identified in a woman between 18 and 29 years old in good health. The sequencing input was PBMCs. In DNA form, the CDR3 reads TGCAGTGCTATCGGTGGGACAGGGAATGAAAAACTGTTTTTT. It yields the protein CSAIGGTGNEKLFF.